The 15 T cell receptor beta chains presented below share a single source sample, sequenced in a study of blood T cell repertoires in COVID-19 (TCRdb year 2020). To prepare the library, the immunoSEQ multiplex PCR assay was applied. This immuneACCESS table, as held by TCRdb, lists in-frame sequences with V and J called but not all clones. Of the missing ones, under half trace to an unresolved V gene in checked studies; the others have no known cause. Here the sample has about 250,000 clones; roughly 86% occur a single time. Clones ranked in the top ten supply around 1.6% of the sample. The sample taken for sequencing was peripheral blood. The source of these receptors is a woman aged 55-75 years who had recovered from COVID-19.

The rearrangement joins TRBV20-1 to TRBJ1-5; TRBD1 aligns across 7 bases. In germline, CDR1 is DFQATT, CDR2 SNEGSKA (reference sequence). The ends lost 3 bases at V and 4 bases at J; junction bases unmatched: 3. There are 13 residues in the CDR3. The CDR3 bases are TGCAGTGCTAGTGTGGACAGGAATCAGCCCCAGCATTTT. Its translation is CSASVDRNQPQHF.

The chain is built from TRBV7-9 and TRBJ2-2, with 14 bases aligning to TRBD2. The germline V gene has CDR1 SEHNR and CDR2 FQNEAQ (reference sequence). With V trimmed by 4 bases and J by 1 base, 5 bases remained unmatched. There are 18 residues in the CDR3. The CDR3: CASSWGLAGAKNTGELFF. CDR3 sequence (DNA): TGTGCCAGCAGCTGGGGACTAGCGGGGGCCAAGAACACCGGGGAGCTGTTTTTT.

V gene TRBV15 combines with J gene TRBJ1-5, with 8 bases lining up with TRBD1. Germline assignment: CDR1 LNHNV and CDR2 YYDKDF (reference sequence). The CDR3 runs to 16 residues. The trim removed 1 base at V and 9 bases at J, leaving 11 bases unmatched. The CDR3 is CATSRGVPGQDWPQHF. The DNA of the CDR3 is TGTGCCACCAGCAGAGGAGTACCGGGACAGGATTGGCCCCAGCATTTT.

This sequence joins TRBV5-1 and TRBJ1-5, with 8 positions matching TRBD1. After removal of 2 bases from V and 4 bases from J, the junction contained 2 bases not matched to a gene. Germline-derived CDR1 and CDR2 are SGHRS and YFSETQ. CDR3 size: 14 residues. CDR3 protein: CASSLTGGNQPQHF. Here the CDR3 DNA reads TGCGCCAGCAGCTTAACAGGGGGTAATCAGCCCCAGCATTTT.

The rearrangement links TRBV13 to TRBJ1-6, with 8 bases that match TRBD1. This CDR3 is built from 15 residues. Per germline, CDR1 PRHDT and CDR2 FYEKMQ (reference sequence). The J segment lost 9 bases and the V segment lost 2 bases, leaving 6 bases of the junction unmatched. The CDR3 nucleotides read TGTGCCAGCAGCTTATCCCGGACAGGGCCTTCACCCCTCCACTTT. Residues: CASSLSRTGPSPLHF.

This clone was recorded a few times. The chain joins TRBV28 to TRBJ1-1; TRBD1 might be the D (5 bases). Trimming stripped 2 bases from V and 11 bases from J, with 12 bases between. In germline, CDR1 is MDHEN, CDR2 SYDVKM. CDR3 length equals 12 residues. The DNA of the CDR3 is TGTGCCAGCAGTTTAGGACACTCAGGGGCTTTCTTT. It codes for CASSLGHSGAFF.

The J gene is TRBJ1-5, the V gene TRBV27; D possibly corresponds to TRBD1 (5 bases). Trimming took 3 bases from V and 9 from J, leaving 9 bases between them. This CDR3 spans 12 amino acids. The germline CDR1 and CDR2 sequences are MNHEY and SMNVEV (reference sequence). This CDR3 reads CASSFRQGPQHF. In nucleotides, the CDR3 is TGTGCCAGCAGTTTCCGGCAGGGGCCCCAGCATTTT.

This chain links TRBV11-3 with TRBJ2-1; weak D call: TRBD1 (6 bases). V gave up 6 bases and J gave up 9 bases, with 15 bases separating them. There are 13 residues in the CDR3. The germline V gene encodes CDR1 SGHNT and CDR2 YENEEA. In nucleotides, the CDR3 is TGTGCCAGCAGAAACAGGGAACCGAGTGAGCAGTTCTTC. Its translation is CASRNREPSEQFF.

The V call is TRBV4-2, the J call TRBJ2-2; 7 positions match TRBD2. The CDR3 sequence is 17 residues long. Germline CDR1 and CDR2: LGHNA and YNFKEQ. V lost 0 bases, J lost 3 bases, and 7 bases stayed unmatched. The CDR3 sequence: CASSQEALAVYTGELFF. The CDR3 DNA reads as TGTGCCAGCAGCCAAGAAGCCCTAGCGGTATACACCGGGGAGCTGTTTTTT.

A single count supports this clone. V usage is TRBV10-3 and J usage is TRBJ2-7, with a tentative D call TRBD1 (6 bases). This CDR3 has 15 residues. V shed 3 bases and J shed 2 bases, with 14 bases lying between them. Germline assignment: CDR1 ENHRY and CDR2 SYGVKD. The CDR3 loop is CAISDTGLPTYEQYF. In DNA, the CDR3 is TGTGCCATCAGTGACACAGGGTTGCCAACCTACGAGCAGTACTTC.

The V call is TRBV27, the J call TRBJ2-1, with TRBD1 matching 7 bases. This CDR3 contains 16 residues. Germline values: CDR1 MNHEY, CDR2 SMNVEV (reference sequence). V lost 5 bases, J lost 0 bases, and 7 bases stayed unmatched. CDR3 coding DNA: TGTGCCAGCAGTACGCAAAGGGGGCCCTCCTACAATGAGCAGTTCTTC. Translated, it gives CASSTQRGPSYNEQFF.

About this clone itself: This sample includes further DNA sequences coding for the same CDR3. The genes are TRBV6-5 and TRBJ1-3; D may be TRBD1 (6 bases). CDR3 length: 14 amino acids. The V end was cut by 6 bases, the J end by 2 bases, with 11 bases between. Germline V lookup: CDR1 MNHEY, CDR2 SVGAGI. CDR3 coding DNA: TGTGCCAGCAGGCAACAGGGAGCTGGAAACACCATATATTTT. Translation: CASRQQGAGNTIYF.

As DNA, the CDR3 is TGCGCCAGCAGCCAAGATGGGACAGAGGGAAACACCATATATTTT. Translating it yields CASSQDGTEGNTIYF. The J gene is TRBJ1-3, the V gene TRBV4-1, with TRBD1 identical over 7 bases. V lost 0 bases and J lost 4; bases outside the gene matches: 3. The V gene's germline CDR1 is MGHRA and CDR2 YSYEKL. The CDR3 loop spans 15 amino acids.

V gene TRBV5-1 combines with J gene TRBJ2-3; 7 nucleotides match TRBD2. This CDR3 spans 16 amino acids. Germline CDR1 is SGHRS and CDR2 is YFSETQ. The trim removed 0 bases at V and 0 bases at J, leaving 4 bases unmatched. The CDR3 DNA sequence: TGCGCCAGCAGCTTGGCCAGCGGGGTGAGCACAGATACGCAGTATTTT. It yields the protein CASSLASGVSTDTQYF.

The chain carries TRBV7-8 and TRBJ1-2; maybe TRBD1 (5 bases). V gave up 4 bases and J gave up 5 bases, with 11 bases separating them. Per germline, CDR1 SGHVS and CDR2 FQNEAQ. The length of the CDR3 is 13 residues. This chain's CDR3 is CASSSTAAYGYTF. CDR3 DNA sequence: TGTGCCAGCAGCTCGACAGCCGCATATGGCTACACCTTC.